Shown below are 2 T cell receptor beta chains from a single sample sequenced in a study of identical twins. A single record per CDR3 protein comes from TCRdb applying MiXCR to the 5' RACE reads. The repertoire includes hundreds of thousands of distinct CDR3 sequences, roughly 18% of them detected once, and 10% to 15% sits in the top ten. The data also belong to a second study, concerning T cells expressing NK-cell markers.

Material: PBMCs. The origin of the receptors is a woman under 30 in good health.

This clonotype was picked up a small number of times. The V call is TRBV27, the J call TRBJ1-1; D is perhaps TRBD1 (5 bases). The CDR3 spans 15 residues. V shed 1 base and J shed 2 bases, with 11 bases lying between them. CDR1 and CDR2 (germline): MNHEY, SMNVEV (reference sequence). CDR3 sequence: CASSLYWQGNTEAFF. CDR3 nucleotides: TGTGCCAGCAGTTTATACTGGCAGGGCAACACTGAAGCTTTCTTT.

This clonotype was recorded a few times. The chain carries TRBV4-2 and TRBJ2-5, with D possibly matching TRBD2 (6 bases). The CDR3 loop spans 14 amino acids. V was clipped by 1 base and J by 3 bases, with 9 bases between them. Germline V lookup: CDR1 LGHNA, CDR2 YNFKEQ. In DNA form, the CDR3 reads TGTGCCAGCAGCCAAGTTCCTAGCGAAGAGACCCAGTACTTC. Translated, it gives CASSQVPSEETQYF.